This TCR beta chain came from a study of blood T cell repertoires in COVID-19. V lost 4 bases, J lost 1 base, and 7 bases stayed unmatched. This CDR3 is 16 amino acids long. Germline V CDR1 and CDR2: MNHNS, SASEGT. Per the original methods: Cell counts per sample came from amplifying reference gene primers. Data came from immunoSEQ multiplex PCR; TCRdb stores just in-frame clones and leaves some out. V and J calls and clone size are given by that table; D and trimming were obtained from the DNA. The top ten clones hold 5% to 7% of a sample with approximately 300,000 clones, 89% of them seen once. The sequenced sample consisted of peripheral blood. This chain joins TRBV6-1 and TRBJ2-3, with TRBD2 matching over 8 bases. This clonotype was obtained from a man between 18 and 29 years old who had recovered from COVID-19. DNA for the CDR3: TGTGCCAGCAGTGGAATAGCGGGGAGACGCACAGATACGCAGTATTTT. Translation gives CASSGIAGRRTDTQYF.